The source of this T cell receptor beta chain is a study of T cells in Graves' hyperthyroidism and ophthalmopathy. Study outcomes and limitations: Blood also contained most expanded thyroid clonotypes above 0.001.

Germline CDR1 reads MNHEY; CDR2 reads SVGEGT. The CDR3 totals 17 residues. Notes on this clonotype: Antigen specificity is unknown. Being one base from a much bigger clone, this may be a read error.

It was RNA transcripts that yielded the amplified TCR beta CDR3 regions. HTBI primers were employed in a first-round RT-PCR of the TCR CDR3. One entry per CDR3 protein, called by TCRdb with MiXCR from the multiplex PCR reads. The sample lists approximately 590,000 distinct CDR3 sequences; roughly 14% were seen once. The specimen was blood. This sequence joins TRBV6-2 or TRBV6-3 and TRBJ2-3, with D perhaps assigned TRBD1 or TRBD2 (5 bases each). This sequence originates from a young woman with Graves' hyperthyroidism. The CDR3 sequence: CVSSLGTVEVNTDTQYF. In DNA form, the CDR3 reads TGTGTCAGCAGCCTCGGGACCGTTGAGGTAAACACAGATACGCAGTATTTT.